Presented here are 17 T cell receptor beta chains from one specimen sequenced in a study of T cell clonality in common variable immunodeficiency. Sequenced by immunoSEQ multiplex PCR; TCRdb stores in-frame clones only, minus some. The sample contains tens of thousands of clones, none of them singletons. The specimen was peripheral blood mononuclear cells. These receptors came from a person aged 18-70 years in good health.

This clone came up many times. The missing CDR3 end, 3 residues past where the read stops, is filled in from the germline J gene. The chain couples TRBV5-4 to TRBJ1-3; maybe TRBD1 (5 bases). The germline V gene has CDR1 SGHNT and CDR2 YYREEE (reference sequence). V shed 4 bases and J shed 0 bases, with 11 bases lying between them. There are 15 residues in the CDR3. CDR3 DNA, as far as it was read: TGTGCCAGCAGCGCCGGGGGTGACTCTGGAAACACC. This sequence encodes CASSAGGDSGNT. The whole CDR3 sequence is CASSAGGDSGNTIYF.

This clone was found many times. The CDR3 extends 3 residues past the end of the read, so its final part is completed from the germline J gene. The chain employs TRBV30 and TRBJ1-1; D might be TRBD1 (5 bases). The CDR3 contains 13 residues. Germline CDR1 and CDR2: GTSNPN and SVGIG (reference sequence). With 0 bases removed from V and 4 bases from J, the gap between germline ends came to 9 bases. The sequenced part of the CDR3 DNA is TGTGCCTGGAGTGTCCAGGGAACCACTGAA. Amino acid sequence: CAWSVQGTTE. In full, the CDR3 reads CAWSVQGTTEAFF.

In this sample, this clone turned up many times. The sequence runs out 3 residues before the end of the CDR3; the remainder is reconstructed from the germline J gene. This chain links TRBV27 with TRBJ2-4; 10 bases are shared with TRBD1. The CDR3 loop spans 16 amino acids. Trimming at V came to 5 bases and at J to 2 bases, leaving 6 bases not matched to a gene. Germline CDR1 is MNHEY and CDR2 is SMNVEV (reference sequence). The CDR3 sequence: CASSPGQGGSKNIQYF. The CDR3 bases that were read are TGTGCCAGCAGTCCCGGACAGGGGGGATCCAAAAACATT.

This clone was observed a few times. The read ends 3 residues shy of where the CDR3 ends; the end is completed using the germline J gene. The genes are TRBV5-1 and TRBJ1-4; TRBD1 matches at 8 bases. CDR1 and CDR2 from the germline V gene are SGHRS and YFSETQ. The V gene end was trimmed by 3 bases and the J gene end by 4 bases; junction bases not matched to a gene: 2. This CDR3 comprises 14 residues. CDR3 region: CASSSGQGNEKLFF. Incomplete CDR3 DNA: TGCGCCAGCAGCTCCGGACAGGGTAATGAAAAA.

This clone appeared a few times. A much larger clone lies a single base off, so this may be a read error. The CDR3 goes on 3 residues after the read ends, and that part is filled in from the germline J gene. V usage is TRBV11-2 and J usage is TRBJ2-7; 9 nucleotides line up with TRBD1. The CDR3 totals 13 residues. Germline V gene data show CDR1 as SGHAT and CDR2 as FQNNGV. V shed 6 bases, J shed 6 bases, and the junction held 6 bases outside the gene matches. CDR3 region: CASRSRTGVEQYF. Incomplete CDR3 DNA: TGTGCCAGCAGATCCAGGACAGGGGTCGAG. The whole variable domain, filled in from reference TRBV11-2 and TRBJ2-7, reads EAGVAQSPRYKIIEKRQSVAFWCNPISGHATLYWYQQILGQGPKLLIQFQNNGVVDDSQLPKDRFSAERLKGVDSTLKIQPAKLEDSAVYLCASRSRTGVEQYFGPGTRLTVT.

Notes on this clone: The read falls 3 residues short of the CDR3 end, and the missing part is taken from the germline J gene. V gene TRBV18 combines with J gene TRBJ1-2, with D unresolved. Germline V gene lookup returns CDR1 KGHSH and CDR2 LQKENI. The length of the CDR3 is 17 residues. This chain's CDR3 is CASSQTMRGLGTDTYTF. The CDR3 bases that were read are TGTGCCAGCTCACAGACAATGCGTGGACTAGGCACAGATACC.

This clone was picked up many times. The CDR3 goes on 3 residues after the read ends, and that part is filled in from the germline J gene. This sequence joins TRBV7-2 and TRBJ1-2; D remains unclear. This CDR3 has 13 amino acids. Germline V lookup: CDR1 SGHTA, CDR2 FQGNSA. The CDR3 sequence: CASSLASSYDYTF. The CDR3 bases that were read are TGTGCCAGCAGCTTAGCAAGCTCCTACGAC.

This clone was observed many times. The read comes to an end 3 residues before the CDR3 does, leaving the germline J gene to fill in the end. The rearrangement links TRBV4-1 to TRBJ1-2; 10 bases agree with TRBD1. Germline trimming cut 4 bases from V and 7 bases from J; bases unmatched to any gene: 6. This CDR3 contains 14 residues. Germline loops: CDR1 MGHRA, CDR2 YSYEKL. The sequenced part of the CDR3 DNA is TGCGCCAGCAGCCCGGACAGGGGGTCGCGTGGC. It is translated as CASSPDRGSRG. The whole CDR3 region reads CASSPDRGSRGYTF.

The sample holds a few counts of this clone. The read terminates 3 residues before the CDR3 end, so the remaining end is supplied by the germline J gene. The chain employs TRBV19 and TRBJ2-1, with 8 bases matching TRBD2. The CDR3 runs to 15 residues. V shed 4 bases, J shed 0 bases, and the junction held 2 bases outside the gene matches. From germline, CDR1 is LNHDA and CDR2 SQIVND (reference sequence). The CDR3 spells CASSTLAGSYNEQFF. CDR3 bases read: TGTGCCAGTAGTACCCTAGCGGGCTCCTACAATGAG.

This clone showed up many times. Partial CDR3 DNA: TGTGCCAGCGGGGCATTCGCAGGGGGGCCC. Amino acid sequence: CASGAFAGGP. The CDR3, in full, reads CASGAFAGGPQHF. V usage is TRBV2 and J usage is TRBJ1-5; 7 bases are shared with TRBD1. The read is 3 residues too short to cover the CDR3 end, so that end is filled in from the germline J gene. There are 13 residues in the CDR3. Trimming took 8 bases from V and 9 from J; bases not matched to a gene: 10. From germline, CDR1 is SNHLY and CDR2 FYNNEI.

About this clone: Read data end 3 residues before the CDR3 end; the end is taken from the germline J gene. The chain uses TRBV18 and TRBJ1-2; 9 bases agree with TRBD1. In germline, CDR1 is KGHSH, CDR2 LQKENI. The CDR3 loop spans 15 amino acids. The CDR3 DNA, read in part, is TGTGCCAGCTCTCCCGGGACAGGGAGCTCCTACGAC. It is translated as CASSPGTGSSYD. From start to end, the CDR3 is CASSPGTGSSYDYTF.

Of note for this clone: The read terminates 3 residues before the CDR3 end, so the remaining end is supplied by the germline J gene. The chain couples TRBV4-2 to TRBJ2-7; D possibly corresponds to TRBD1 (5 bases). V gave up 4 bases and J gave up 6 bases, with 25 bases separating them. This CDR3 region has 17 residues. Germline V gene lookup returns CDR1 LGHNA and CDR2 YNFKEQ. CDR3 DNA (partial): TGTGCCAGCAGCCGCAATAAATTGGGGCTGTCTCCGGGCGAG. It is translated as CASSRNKLGLSPGE. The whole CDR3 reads CASSRNKLGLSPGEQYF.

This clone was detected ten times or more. The DNA read from the CDR3 is TGTGCCAGTAGTATGAACGGGAGGGAGGGGAAAAACATT. Encoded protein: CASSMNGREGKNI. The entire CDR3 protein is CASSMNGREGKNIQYF. The gene calls are TRBV19 and TRBJ2-4, with TRBD2 matching 8 bases. The CDR3 is cut off 3 residues early in the read; its end comes from the germline J gene. V dropped 3 bases and J dropped 4; count of bases not matched to a gene: 8. The CDR3 contains 16 residues. Germline values: CDR1 LNHDA, CDR2 SQIVND (reference sequence).

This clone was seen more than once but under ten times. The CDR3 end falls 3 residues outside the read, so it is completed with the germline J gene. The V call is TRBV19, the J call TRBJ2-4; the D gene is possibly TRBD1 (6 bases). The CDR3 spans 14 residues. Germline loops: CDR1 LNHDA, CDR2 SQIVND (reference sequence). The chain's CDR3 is CASSIKTGDYGQYF. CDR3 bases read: TGTGCCAGTAGTATAAAGACAGGAGACTATGGT.

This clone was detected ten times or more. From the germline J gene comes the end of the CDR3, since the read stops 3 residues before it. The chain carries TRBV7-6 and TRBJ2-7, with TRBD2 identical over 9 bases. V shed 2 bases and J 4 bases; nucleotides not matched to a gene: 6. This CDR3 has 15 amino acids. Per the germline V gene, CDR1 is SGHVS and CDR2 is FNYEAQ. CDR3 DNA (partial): TGTGCCAGCAGCTTACACCCTAGCGGGGAGTACGAG. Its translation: CASSLHPSGEYE. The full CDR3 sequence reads CASSLHPSGEYEQYF.

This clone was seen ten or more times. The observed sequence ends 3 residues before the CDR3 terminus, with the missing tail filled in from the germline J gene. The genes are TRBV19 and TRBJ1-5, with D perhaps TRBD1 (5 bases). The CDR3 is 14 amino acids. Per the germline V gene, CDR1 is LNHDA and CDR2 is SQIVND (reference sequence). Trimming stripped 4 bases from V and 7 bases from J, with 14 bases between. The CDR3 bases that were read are TGTGCCAGTAGTAGGAGACAGAGACTCCAGCCC. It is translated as CASSRRQRLQP. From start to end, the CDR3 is CASSRRQRLQPQHF.

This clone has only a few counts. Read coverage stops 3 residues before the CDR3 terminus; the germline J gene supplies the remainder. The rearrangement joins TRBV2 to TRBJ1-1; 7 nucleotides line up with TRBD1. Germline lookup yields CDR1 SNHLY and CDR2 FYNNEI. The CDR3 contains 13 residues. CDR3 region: CASSGQGKDAAFF. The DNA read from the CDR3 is TGTGCCAGCAGTGGACAGGGTAAAGATGCG. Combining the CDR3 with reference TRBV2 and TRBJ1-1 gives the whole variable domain EPEVTQTPSHQVTQMGQEVILRCVPISNHLYFYWYRQILGQKVEFLVSFYNNEISEKSEIFDDQFSVERPDGSNFTLKIRSTKLEDSAMYFCASSGQGKDAAFFGQGTRLTVV.